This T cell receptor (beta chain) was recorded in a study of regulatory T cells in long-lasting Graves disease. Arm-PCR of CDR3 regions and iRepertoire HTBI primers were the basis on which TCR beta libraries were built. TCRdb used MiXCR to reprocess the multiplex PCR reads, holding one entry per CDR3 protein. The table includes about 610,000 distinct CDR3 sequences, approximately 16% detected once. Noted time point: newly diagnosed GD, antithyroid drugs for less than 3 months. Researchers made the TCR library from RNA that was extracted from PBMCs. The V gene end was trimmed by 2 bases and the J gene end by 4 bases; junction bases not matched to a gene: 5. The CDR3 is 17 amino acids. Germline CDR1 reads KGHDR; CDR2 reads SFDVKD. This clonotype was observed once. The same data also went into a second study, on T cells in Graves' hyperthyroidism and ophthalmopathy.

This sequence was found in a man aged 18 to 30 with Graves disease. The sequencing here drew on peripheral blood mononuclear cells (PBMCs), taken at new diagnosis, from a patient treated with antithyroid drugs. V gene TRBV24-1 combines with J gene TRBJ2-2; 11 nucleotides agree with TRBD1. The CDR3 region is CATSDSGQGARTGELFF. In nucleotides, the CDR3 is TGTGCCACCAGTGATTCCGGACAGGGGGCGCGCACCGGGGAGCTGTTTTTT.